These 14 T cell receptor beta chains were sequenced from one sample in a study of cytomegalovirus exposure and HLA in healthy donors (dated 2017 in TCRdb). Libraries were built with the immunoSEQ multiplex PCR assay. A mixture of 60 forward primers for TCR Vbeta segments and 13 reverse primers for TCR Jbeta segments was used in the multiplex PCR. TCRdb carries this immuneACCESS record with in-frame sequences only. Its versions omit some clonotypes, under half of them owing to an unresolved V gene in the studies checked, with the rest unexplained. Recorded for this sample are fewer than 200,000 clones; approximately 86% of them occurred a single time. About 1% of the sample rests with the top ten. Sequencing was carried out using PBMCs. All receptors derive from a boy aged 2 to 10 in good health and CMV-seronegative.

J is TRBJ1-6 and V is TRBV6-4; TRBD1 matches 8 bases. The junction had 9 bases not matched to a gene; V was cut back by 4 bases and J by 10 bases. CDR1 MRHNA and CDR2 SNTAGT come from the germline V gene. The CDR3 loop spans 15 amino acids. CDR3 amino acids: CASSVEQGGRSPLHF. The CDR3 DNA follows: TGTGCCAGCAGTGTAGAACAGGGGGGGCGATCACCCCTCCACTTT.

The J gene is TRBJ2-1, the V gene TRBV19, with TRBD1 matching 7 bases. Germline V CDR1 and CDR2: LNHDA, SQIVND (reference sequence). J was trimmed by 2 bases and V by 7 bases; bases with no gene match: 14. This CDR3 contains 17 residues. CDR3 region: CASNARTGGRPYNEQFF. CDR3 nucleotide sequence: TGTGCCAGTAACGCCCGGACAGGTGGTAGACCCTACAATGAGCAGTTCTTC.

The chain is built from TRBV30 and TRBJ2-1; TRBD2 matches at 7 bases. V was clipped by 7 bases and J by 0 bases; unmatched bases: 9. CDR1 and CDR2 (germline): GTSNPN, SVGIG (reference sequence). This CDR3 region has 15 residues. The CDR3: CASDTSVSSYNEQFF. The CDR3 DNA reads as TGTGCCTCAGATACTAGCGTGAGCTCCTACAATGAGCAGTTCTTC. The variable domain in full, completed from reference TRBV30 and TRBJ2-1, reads SQTIHQWPATLVQPVGSPLSLECTVEGTSNPNLYWYRQAAGRGLQLLFYSVGIGQISSEVPQNLSASRPQDRQFILSSKKLLLSDSGFYLCASDTSVSSYNEQFFGPGTRLTVL.

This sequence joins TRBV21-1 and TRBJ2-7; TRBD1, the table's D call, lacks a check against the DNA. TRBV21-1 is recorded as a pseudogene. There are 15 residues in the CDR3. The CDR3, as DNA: TGTGCCAGCAGCAAATACCGGACAGGTGACTACGAGCAGTACTTC. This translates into CASSKYRTGDYEQYF.

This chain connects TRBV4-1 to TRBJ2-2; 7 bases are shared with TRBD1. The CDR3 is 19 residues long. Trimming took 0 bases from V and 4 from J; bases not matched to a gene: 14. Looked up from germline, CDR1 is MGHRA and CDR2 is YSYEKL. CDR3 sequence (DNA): TGCGCCAGCAGCCAAGATTTTATCTTCCCGGGACAGCCCACCGGGGAGCTGTTTTTT. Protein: CASSQDFIFPGQPTGELFF.

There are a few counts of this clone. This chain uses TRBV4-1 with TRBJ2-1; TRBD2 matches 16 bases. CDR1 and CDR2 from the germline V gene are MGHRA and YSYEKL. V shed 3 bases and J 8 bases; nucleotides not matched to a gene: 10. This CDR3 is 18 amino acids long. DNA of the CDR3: TGCGCCAGCAGCCAGGAACCCGGGACTAGCGGGAGGGGCGATGAGCAGTTCTTC. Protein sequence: CASSQEPGTSGRGDEQFF.

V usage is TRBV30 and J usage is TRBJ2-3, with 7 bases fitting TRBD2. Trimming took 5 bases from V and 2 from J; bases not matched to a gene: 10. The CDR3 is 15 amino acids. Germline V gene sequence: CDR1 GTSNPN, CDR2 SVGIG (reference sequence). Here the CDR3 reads CAWEGLAETTDTQYF. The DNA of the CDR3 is TGTGCCTGGGAAGGGCTAGCGGAAACCACAGATACGCAGTATTTT.

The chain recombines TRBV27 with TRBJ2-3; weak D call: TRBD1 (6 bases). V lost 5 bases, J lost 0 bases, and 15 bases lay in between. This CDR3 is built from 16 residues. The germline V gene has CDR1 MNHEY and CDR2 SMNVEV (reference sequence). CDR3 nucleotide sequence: TGTGCCAGCAGTAAAGGACAGCTCACTAGCACAGATACGCAGTATTTT. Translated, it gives CASSKGQLTSTDTQYF.

In nucleotides, the CDR3 is TGTGCCAGCAGCGCCGCGCCGAACACTGAAGCTTTCTTT. It translates to CASSAAPNTEAFF. The gene calls are TRBV5-5 and TRBJ1-1; D is undetermined. Germline CDR1 and CDR2: SGHKS and YYEKEE (reference sequence). Trimming removed 4 bases from V and 1 base from J, with 8 bases in between. The CDR3 runs 13 residues.

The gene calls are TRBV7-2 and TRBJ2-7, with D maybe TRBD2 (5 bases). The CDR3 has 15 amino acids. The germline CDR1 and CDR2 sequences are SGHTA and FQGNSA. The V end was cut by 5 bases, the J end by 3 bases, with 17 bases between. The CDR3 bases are TGTGCCAGCAGCCCGGACTGGGGAGCAGGCTACGAGCAGTACTTC. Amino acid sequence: CASSPDWGAGYEQYF.

The CDR3 DNA follows: TGCGCCAGCAGCCCCGGACTAGCGGGAGTCCCAGGAGATACGCAGTATTTT. Translated, it gives CASSPGLAGVPGDTQYF. J is TRBJ2-3 and V is TRBV5-1; 13 bases map to TRBD2. Germline CDR1 SGHRS, CDR2 YFSETQ. V shed 4 bases, J shed 5 bases, and the junction held 10 bases outside the gene matches. This CDR3 is 17 amino acids long.

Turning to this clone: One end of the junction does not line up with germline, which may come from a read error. The CDR3 spells CSSSEKRTREAGELFF. The CDR3 bases are TGTTCCAGCAGTGAGAAAAGGACTAGAGAAGCGGGGGAGCTGTTTTTT. The chain combines TRBV7-9 with TRBJ2-2, with TRBD2 identical over 7 bases. The CDR3 contains 16 residues. The germline CDR1 and CDR2 sequences are SEHNR and FQNEAQ (reference sequence).

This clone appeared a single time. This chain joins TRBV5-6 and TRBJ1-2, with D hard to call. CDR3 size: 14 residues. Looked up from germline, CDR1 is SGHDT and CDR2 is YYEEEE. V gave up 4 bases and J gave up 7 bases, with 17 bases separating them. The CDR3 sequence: CASSPVEGSGGYTF. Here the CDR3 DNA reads TGTGCCAGCAGCCCGGTGGAGGGCTCGGGTGGCTACACCTTC.

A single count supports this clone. The CDR3 nucleotides read TGCAGCGTGGGGGACAGCTCAACTAATGAAAAACTGTTTTTT. Translating it yields CSVGDSSTNEKLFF. This rearrangement joins TRBV29-1 to TRBJ1-4; TRBD1 aligns across 7 bases. V gave up 6 bases and J gave up 0 bases; unmatched junction bases: 4. There are 14 residues in the CDR3. CDR1 is SQVTM and CDR2 is ANQGSEA in the germline V gene.